This T cell receptor (beta chain) stems from a study of regulatory T cells in long-lasting Graves disease. Documented time point: newly diagnosed GD, antithyroid drugs for less than 3 months. Making the TCR library involved RNA that had been extracted from PBMCs. Patients were enrolled at an endocrinology department in Xi'an, China. This clonotype was picked up many times. Relative to the germline gene, one junction end is altered; a read error may explain this. Sequencing libraries for TCR beta were prepared with iRepertoire HTBI primers and Arm-PCR of CDR3 regions. TCRdb reanalysed the multiplex PCR reads using MiXCR and keeps one entry per CDR3 protein. This table has approximately 230,000 distinct CDR3 sequences, about 16% appearing once. The TCR originated in a female donor with Graves disease. This sample comprised peripheral blood mononuclear cells (PBMCs), obtained at new diagnosis, from a patient treated with antithyroid drugs.

CDR3 nucleotide sequence: TGCAGTGCCAGAGGGACAGGGGATGGCTACACCTTC. It translates to CSARGTGDGYTF. V is TRBV20-1 and J is TRBJ1-2; 10 nucleotides align to TRBD1. Germline CDR1 and CDR2: DFQATT and SNEGSKA (reference sequence). CDR3 size: 12 residues.